This T cell receptor beta chain was retrieved from a study of OX40 agonist ivuxolimab in advanced cancers. At the level of the study: It was permissible to have had prior anti-PD-1, anti-PD-L1 or anti-CTLA-4 therapy, and around 40% had some. Points from the study as a whole: Which antigen the expanded peripheral T cells recognized is unknown. Low levels of normalized T-cell clonal expansion also appeared in some nonresponders. Dosing at 0.1 to 3.0 mg/kg was accompanied by clonal expansion of CD4+ and CD8+ blood T cells by week 6.

V was cut by 2 bases and J by 3 bases, with 7 bases left in between. The CDR3 is 13 residues long. CDR1 and CDR2 from the germline V gene are MNHNS and SASEGT. Assay: immunoSEQ multiplex PCR; the TCRdb copy retains only in-frame clones and omits some. This sample yields some 83,000 clones, of which about 90% are seen a single time; under 9.5% belongs to the top ten. To note about this clone: Antigen unknown.

The sequence derives from an adult with an advanced solid tumor such as melanoma, head and neck, liver or kidney cancer. J is TRBJ1-2 and V is TRBV6-1; D remains ambiguous. The starting material was CD4+ or CD8+ T cells sorted from blood, obtained in a trial of the OX40 agonist ivuxolimab. Written as DNA, the CDR3 is TGTGCCAGCAGTGAACTGGCCTACTATGGCTACACCTTC. This sequence encodes CASSELAYYGYTF.